The T cell receptor (beta chain) under discussion was sequenced for a study of cytomegalovirus exposure and HLA in healthy donors. Overall study findings and caveats: As a later analysis revealed, the rate of TCR association differed by HLA locus, with DRB1 most and HLA-C fewest. The study put 150 or so TCR beta chains on its list as cytomegalovirus-associated.

Per germline, CDR1 SGHTA and CDR2 FQGNSA. The CDR3 contains 13 residues. The V and J ends lost 1 base and 15 bases, in that order; junction bases with no gene match: 8. The PCR had 60 Vbeta and 13 Jbeta primers. Only in-frame clones appear in the TCRdb table, and some are missing; sequencing was by immunoSEQ multiplex PCR. Here the sample spans some 130,000 clones, about three quarters being singletons. Healthy bone marrow donors made up the donors. Points on this clone: Antigen specificity is unknown.

This chain links TRBV7-2 with TRBJ2-4, with 8 bases fitting TRBD1. The sequencing sample was made of PBMCs. The sequence came from a female donor in good health and CMV-seropositive. CDR3 coding DNA: TGTGCCAGCAGCTTAGGGGGGACAGGCGTGGGGTACTTC. Its protein product is CASSLGGTGVGYF.